This T cell receptor beta chain is from a study of low-dose radiotherapy and immunotherapy resistance in tumors (dated by TCRdb to 2021 to 2024). Study-level background: Cohort 1 received 0.5 Gy per fraction every 2 weeks, with a prescribed total PTV dose of 6.5 Gy. Starting on cycle 1 day 1, patients took 300 mg of aspirin by mouth once daily for four cycles. Eight patients were included in the translational analysis: three from the first dose cohort and the first five from the second dose cohort. Cohort 2 received 1 Gy per fraction every two weeks, with a total of 13 Gy over 26 weeks. Nivolumab was administered intravenously as a 240 mg flat dose every two weeks, and ipilimumab was administered intravenously at 1 mg/kg every six weeks. No randomization into treatment groups was done for the people taking part in the trial. Intravenous cyclophosphamide at 200 mg/m2 was administered every two weeks, one day ahead of each radiation and immunotherapy administration.

Deletion took 6 bases off V and 2 bases off J, with a span of 17 bases between the germline ends. Inclusive of the bounding cysteine and phenylalanine, the CDR3 is 15 residues long. This entry keeps only the CDR3 DNA: 45 bases, framed from base 1. CDR1 and CDR2 are drawn from the germline V gene: MDHEN, SYDVKM. Reads for this sample came from an Illumina HiSeq 2500. First-strand cDNA was synthesized with Superscript III and a set of TRAV- and TRBV-specific primers, covering both TCRalpha and TCRbeta chains. TCRs were amplified with Phusion for around 18 PCR cycles using a constant-region primer together with the adapter attached to the V primers. The MessageAmp II aRNA Amplification Kit was used to amplify the isolated mRNA, with in vitro transcription run for under 20 hours at 37 degrees C. The Dynabeads mRNA DIRECT Purification Kit was used to isolate mRNA for TCR sequencing. Indexed Illumina adapters were added in a second Phusion PCR of 25 cycles, after which AMPure XP beads were used to purify the products. Under the source paper's analysis protocol: Custom Perl scripts pooled TCR sequences encoding the same protein, removed out-of-frame sequences and computed each clonotype's abundance. Any TCR sequence backed by just one read was left out of the analysis. Shannon entropy, Gini index, clonality, richness, and the frequency of TCRs shared between repertoires were included as repertoire metrics. TCRdb reprocessed the public reads (quality trimming at Q25 with fastp, clone calling with MiXCR) and kept in-frame beta chains. Entries are consolidated by CDR3 protein sequence, retaining the most common genes and DNA. What appears here as the V and J calls and clone size reflects TCRdb's work, not the paper's. Counted in this sample were 65,000 to 90,000 distinct CDR3 sequences; 18% of them appeared once. The biggest ten clones account for about 5.5% of the sample.

The sample's time point label is to be understood as: before trial treatment. Donors were enrolled in RACIN, a single-arm phase I dose-escalation trial in which nivolumab, ipilimumab, aspirin, low-dose cyclophosphamide and low-dose radiotherapy were combined. To be eligible, a patient needed to have an advanced solid tumor that was TIL-negative. To note about this clonotype: Its antigen remains unidentified. There are no base qualities to consult, and no much larger clone falls within one base.

The rearranged chain carries TRBV28 and TRBJ2-7; TRBD2 might be the D gene, on 6 matching bases. Sequenced here: PBMCs, sampled before treatment. The TCR comes from a male donor with prostate cancer. The DNA reads as follows: TGTGCCAGCAGCAAAGGGACTGGAGATACCTACGAGCAGTACTTC. This sequence encodes CASSKGTGDTYEQYF.